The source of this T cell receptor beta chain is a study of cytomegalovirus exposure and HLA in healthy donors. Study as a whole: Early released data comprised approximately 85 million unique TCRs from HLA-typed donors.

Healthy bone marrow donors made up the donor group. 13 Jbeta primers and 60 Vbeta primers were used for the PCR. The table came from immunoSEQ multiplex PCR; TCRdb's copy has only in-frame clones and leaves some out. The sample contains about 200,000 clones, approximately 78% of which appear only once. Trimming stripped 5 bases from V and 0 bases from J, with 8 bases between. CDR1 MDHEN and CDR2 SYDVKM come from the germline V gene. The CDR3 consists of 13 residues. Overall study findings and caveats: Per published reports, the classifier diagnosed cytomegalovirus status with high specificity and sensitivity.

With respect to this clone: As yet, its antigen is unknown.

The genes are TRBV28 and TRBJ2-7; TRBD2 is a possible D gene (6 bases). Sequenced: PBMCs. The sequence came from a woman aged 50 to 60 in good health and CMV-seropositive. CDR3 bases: TGTGCCAGCAGTGGAGGGATCTCCTACGAGCAGTACTTC. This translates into CASSGGISYEQYF.